This T cell receptor (beta chain) was recovered during a study of blood T cell repertoires in COVID-19 (dated by TCRdb to about 2020). Context from the whole study: Samples covering the acute and convalescent phases of COVID-19 were provided by collaborators in the United States, Italy and Spain. The prospective study material was composed of cDNA or gDNA derived from T cells, B-cell-depleted T cells, or PBMCs. The dataset comprised deeply sampled blood TCRbeta repertoires from subjects exposed to, actively infected with, or recovered from COVID-19. The repertoires were released in a freely available public database meant as a resource for research on the immune response to SARS-CoV-2. Samples came from the ongoing ImmuneRACE study (first 160 participants) plus 1,254 subjects from 6 global collaborators. A de-identified subject ID, COVID-19 status, age in years and sex were almost always included in the sample metadata. Where HLA class I and class II types were available, the types were taken from metadata supplied by the sample provider, not from assay-based typing. General findings and caveats noted by the study authors: The amount of clinical and demographic metadata varied by source and participant and was provided uncurated.

TCRbeta CDR3 regions were amplified from genomic DNA by means of the immunoSEQ Assay, a bias-controlled multiplex PCR. The authors' analysis ran thus. Within the assay, amplification of reference gene primers was used to estimate how many nucleated cells each sample contained. Sequence reads were collapsed and filtered to measure the absolute abundance of every unique TCRbeta CDR3 rearrangement. For each sample, productive Simpson clonality was calculated as the square root of Simpson's diversity index across productive rearrangements. Sourced from immuneACCESS, this table was stored by TCRdb with only in-frame sequences that have V and J called. A share of the clones is absent; for the studies checked, an unresolved V gene accounts for under half, and the remainder has no known explanation. V, J and clone size are taken as reported in that table, and D and trimming were inferred from the DNA itself. Present in this sample are around 100,000 clones, 75% to 85% of which were seen just once. The ten largest clonotypes hold under 8% of the sample.

With regard to this clone: It lacks a known antigen. There are no base qualities to consult, and no much larger clone falls within one base.

The collaborating institutions used their own protocols to collect whole blood in K2EDTA tubes. Collaborator samples were shipped for TCRbeta analysis as frozen whole blood, isolated PBMCs, or DNA extracted from either sample type. A distance of 14 bases separates the germline ends of V and J, which lose 0 bases and 5 bases respectively. The CDR3 measures 15 amino acids from cysteine to phenylalanine. Just CDR3 DNA is preserved here, 45 bases in frame from base 1. CDR1 and CDR2, looked up from the germline V gene (reference sequence), are LNHNV and YYDKDF. Material: peripheral blood. The sequence joins TRBV15 to TRBJ2-7, and possibly TRBD2, on 6 matching bases. The TCR was taken from a man between 65 and 85 years old with acute or convalescent COVID-19. The CDR3 protein is CATSRDMEGRHEQYF. The sequenced DNA: TGTGCCACCAGCAGAGATATGGAGGGGCGCCACGAGCAGTACTTC.